The clone carrying this T cell receptor beta chain was observed at least ten times. The sample comes from a study of T cells after yellow fever vaccination. In the study overall: SMART-Seq v4 Ultra Low Input served to prepare low-cell-number fractions.

The CDR3 spans 16 residues. The ends were cut back, 1 base at V and 5 bases at J, with 15 bases in the middle. The germline gives CDR1 SEHNR, CDR2 FQNEAQ (reference sequence). Generation of TCR cDNA used 5'RACE template switching (which added a universal primer site and UMIs). Using its own MiXCR run on the 5' RACE reads, TCRdb lists one record per CDR3 protein. The table lists 300,000 to 350,000 distinct CDR3 sequences, about 4% of them singletons. The rearrangement uses TRBV7-9 and TRBJ2-1; D ambiguous. The sequencing here drew on PBMCs, taken 5 days after the yellow fever booster vaccination. This receptor was identified in a man between 18 and 35 years old who received the YFV17D yellow fever vaccine. CDR3: CASSLDPGRAHNEQFF. The CDR3 DNA reads TGTGCCAGCAGCTTAGATCCGGGTCGTGCCCACAATGAGCAGTTCTTC.